This TCR beta chain appears in the sequencing data of a study of response to subunit inactivated influenza vaccine. MiXCR, applied by TCRdb to the RT-PCR reads, yields one record per CDR3 protein. The data contain about 540,000 distinct CDR3 sequences, approximately 20% of them singletons. This clonotype is a singleton in its sample. The CDR3 is made up of 14 amino acids. The germline V and J ends were trimmed by 6 bases and 0 bases, with 12 bases remaining between them. This same sample was also taken into another study, of T cells expressing NK-cell markers. That study adds: TCR beta cDNA was made by 5'RACE template switching with UMIs. The same clonotypes also predominated in the CD3+CD56-NKG2C+ fraction of several donors. Expanded NKG2C+ T cell clones were not confirmed as HCMV-specific.

Sequencing was performed on CD4+ T cells sorted from PBMCs, taken 11 to 12 days after vaccination. The chain recombines TRBV12-3 or TRBV12-4 with TRBJ2-7, with a possible D match to TRBD1 (6 bases). The sequence came from a man aged 50 to 60 who received an inactivated influenza vaccine. The DNA for the CDR3 is TGTGCCAGCAGCTGGGTAGGGGGCTCCTACGAGCAGTACTTC. It codes for CASSWVGGSYEQYF.